The sequence of this T cell receptor beta chain was determined in a study of shared clonotypes between healthy human individuals (TCRdb year 2020). With regard to the full study: Two women and three men aged 18 to 49 years were included in the cohort. Different laboratories and diverse techniques were used to prepare libraries and sequence TCR repertoires, to increase sequencing depth and limit assay-specific biases. For each donor, three plates each were used for CD4 naive and CD4 memory, two plates were used for CD8 naive, and one plate was used for CD8 memory. To estimate repertoire size and how much clonotypes are shared between individuals, the study performed deep sequencing of blood TCR repertoires from roughly five healthy adults. Each donor's leukapheresis produced roughly between roughly 0.9 and 8.9 billion PBMCs. Broad study findings and their caveats: Only blood was sampled, and tissue TCR repertoires likely differ from those in blood. Compared with non-shared clonotypes, the clonotypes found in all four sorted-subset donors had higher generation probabilities. Across a few donors, 4.5% to 6.5% of naive CD4, over 3% of naive CD8, roughly 2.3% of memory CD4, and about 0.44% of memory CD8 clonotypes were shared. Estimated clonotype richness was generally larger for naive than for memory subsets. Pairwise subsampling led to the expectation that sequencing depth would affect the degree of clonotype sharing among donors. Incomplete sequencing was indicated by rarefaction of sorted-subset datasets, despite the large sequencing depth. The genetic and exposure-history diversity represented was limited by the small number of donors.

Comments on this clone: Its binding antigen is unknown. The input lacks base qualities; no much larger clone sits a single base away.

From the cysteine up to the phenylalanine, the CDR3 has a length of 13 residues. Here the CDR3 DNA is all that survives: 39 bases in frame from base 1. Relative to germline, V is 6 bases shorter and J is 4 bases shorter, with 9 bases between their ends. The CDR1 and CDR2 encoded by the germline V gene are MNHEY and SVGAGI. The donors were healthy, HIV-negative adults who had no recently reported acute infections or vaccinations. All donors were Caucasian adults living in Nashville, Tennessee, USA. CD4+ T cells were enriched by magnetic negative selection; naive cells were then positively selected on CD45RA, and the negative fraction formed the memory subset. Blood was obtained by leukapheresis, after which PBMCs were separated by Ficoll-Histopaque density gradient centrifugation and cryopreserved in liquid nitrogen vapor phase. Analytical flow cytometry was used to check the purity and quantity of each magnetically sorted T cell population. Each sorted fraction had its genomic DNA isolated and then quantified by UV absorbance on a Nanodrop 2000c.

Using the deep immunoSEQ assay, TCR CDR3 regions were amplified from genomic DNA by multiplex PCR. Genomic DNA extracted from each cell subset was distributed evenly over all wells of several immunoSEQ 96-well plates, and each plate served as one replicate. For sorted subsets, approximately 200 ng of genomic DNA, equivalent to around 30,000 T cell genomes, went into each replicate PCR. Purified libraries were quantified with a Qubit 3.0 fluorometer, sized on a Bioanalyzer 2100, and re-quantified with the KAPA Library Quantification kit. Each immunoSEQ 96-well plate was sequenced on its own single-read 150-cycle Illumina NextSeq 550 flow cell. On the authors' methods: Because only junctional sequences without quality scores were contained in the immunoSEQ output, filtering matching that applied to full-length reads could not be performed. Sequences were annotated with PyIR, a Python wrapper for IgBLAST v1.9, using IMGT germline references to assign V/J genes and CDR3. Reads were removed for weak V/J assignments (E-value above 1e-6), missing CDR3, stop codons, out-of-frame junctions, or ambiguous translated residues. A V3J clonotype was defined by an identical inferred V gene, J gene, and CDR3 amino acid sequence. To compute the percentage overlap between repertoires, the number of shared unique clonotypes was divided by the size of the smaller repertoire. RTK rarefaction, the Chao1 estimator, and Recon v2.1 estimates of unobserved clonotypes were used to assess repertoire richness. Generation probabilities for all TCRbeta clonotypes obtained by the gDNA method from several donors were computed using OLGA. Not all clones reach the TCRdb copy of this immuneACCESS table, which keeps in-frame sequences only. Checked studies attribute under half of the gap to unresolved V genes and leave the rest unexplained. V and J calls plus clone size are reproduced from that table; the DNA served to infer D and trimming. The sample yields a few hundred thousand clones; around 70% were counted once. About 10% of the sample belongs to the ten largest clones.

This sequence was found in a man aged 25-45 years in good health. This receptor chain uses TRBV6-5 and TRBJ1-4; there is no confident call for the D gene. What was sequenced was memory CD4+ T cells sorted from blood. In the paper's terms, the cell subset or site label means: CD45RA-negative fraction. The CDR3 protein sequence reads: CASRRTRNEKLFF. Here is the DNA: TGTGCCAGCAGGAGGACCCGTAATGAAAAACTGTTTTTT.